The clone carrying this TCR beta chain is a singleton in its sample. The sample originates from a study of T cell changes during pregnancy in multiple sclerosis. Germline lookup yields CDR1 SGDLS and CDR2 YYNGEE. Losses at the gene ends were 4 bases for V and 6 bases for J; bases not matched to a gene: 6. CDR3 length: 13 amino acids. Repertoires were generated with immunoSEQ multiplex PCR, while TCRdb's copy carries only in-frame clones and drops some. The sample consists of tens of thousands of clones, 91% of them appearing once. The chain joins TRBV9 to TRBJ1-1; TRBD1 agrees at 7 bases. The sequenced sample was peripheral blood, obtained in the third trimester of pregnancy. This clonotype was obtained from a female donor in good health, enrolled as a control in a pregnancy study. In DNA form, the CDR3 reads TGTGCCAGCAGCACTCGAACAGGGGCTGAAGCTTTCTTT. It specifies CASSTRTGAEAFF. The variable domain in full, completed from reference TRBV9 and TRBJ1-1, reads DSGVTQTPKHLITATGQRVTLRCSPRSGDLSVYWYQQSLDQGLQFLIQYYNGEERAKGNILERFSAQQFPDLHSELNLSSLELGDSALYFCASSTRTGAEAFFGQGTRLTVV.